This TCR beta chain was profiled in a study of blood T cell repertoires in COVID-19 (TCRdb year 2020). In terms of the full investigation: Collaborator samples came from the United States, Italy and Spain and covered acute and convalescent phases of COVID-19. The repertoires were released in a freely available public database meant as a resource for research on the immune response to SARS-CoV-2. A de-identified subject ID, COVID-19 status, age in years and sex were almost always included in the sample metadata. The prospective study material was composed of cDNA or gDNA derived from T cells, B-cell-depleted T cells, or PBMCs. Where available, HLA class I and class II types were taken from metadata supplied by the sample provider and were not determined by assay-based typing. The dataset comprised deeply sampled blood TCRbeta repertoires from subjects exposed to, actively infected with, or recovered from COVID-19. The samples were drawn from two sources: the first 160 participants of the ongoing ImmuneRACE study, and over 950 subjects contributed by 6 global collaborators. On the study overall, not on this receptor specifically: The quantity of clinical and demographic metadata differed by source and by participant and was supplied without curation.

The immunoSEQ Assay, a bias-controlled multiplex PCR, was used to amplify TCRbeta CDR3 regions from genomic DNA. As for the original processing: Within the assay, amplification of reference gene primers was used to estimate how many nucleated cells each sample contained. To quantify the absolute abundance of each unique TCRbeta CDR3 rearrangement, sequence reads were collapsed and filtered. For each sample, productive Simpson clonality was calculated by taking the square root of Simpson's diversity index across productive rearrangements. Drawn from immuneACCESS, this table holds only the in-frame rearrangements with V and J called that TCRdb kept. Clones are partly lost; checked studies trace under half to an unresolved V gene and leave the rest unexplained. V, J and clone size derive from that table, while D and trimming were established from the DNA sequence. The sample records about 27,000 clones, about 91% of which are singletons. Together, the top ten hold around 16% of the sample.

The collaborating institutions used their own protocols to collect whole blood in K2EDTA tubes. For TCRbeta analysis, collaborator samples were shipped as frozen whole blood, as isolated PBMCs, or as DNA extracted from either sample type. Points on this clone: This receptor's antigen is unknown. No much larger clone is present one base from it, and per-base qualities are unavailable.

The germline V end is reduced by 4 bases and the J end by 1 base; junction bases left unmatched: 3. Including cysteine and phenylalanine, the CDR3 has 15 amino acids. The entry retains the CDR3 DNA only, 45 bases that are in frame from base 1. Based on the germline V gene, the CDR1 and CDR2 sequences are KGHDR and SFDVKD. Sequencing was carried out using peripheral blood. This receptor was taken from a human donor with active COVID-19. The donor label of this sample is uncertain. Recombination linked TRBV24-1 to TRBJ2-7, with TRBD1 matching 10 junction bases. The nucleotide sequence reads TGTGCCACCAGTGACTGGGACAGGGGATCCTACGAGCAGTACTTC. The encoded protein is CATSDWDRGSYEQYF.